The 20 T cell receptor beta chains reported below all come from one sample, sequenced in a study of shared clonotypes between healthy human individuals (TCRdb year 2020). Library method: the immunoSEQ multiplex PCR assay. TCRdb retrieved this table from immuneACCESS and kept in-frame rearrangements only. Not all clones are present; in checked studies, unresolved V genes account for under half, and no reason is known for the remainder. This sample lists about 2.4 million clones; around 94% were detected once. The biggest ten clones account for around 0.15% of the sample. The sequencing sample was made of naive CD4+ T cells sorted from blood. Reading the label with the study, this specimen's cell subset or site is: CD45RA+ positively selected. Receptors originate from a man younger than 35 in good health.

The gene calls are TRBV10-2 and TRBJ2-5; D uncertain. V was cut by 4 bases and J by 5 bases, with 8 bases left in between. CDR3 length equals 12 residues. Germline V gives CDR1 WSHSY, CDR2 SAAADI. The CDR3, as DNA: TGCGCCAGCAGTGGGCTAGGGGAGACCCAGTACTTC. Translation gives CASSGLGETQYF.

The chain recombines TRBV10-3 with TRBJ2-7; possibly TRBD1 for D (6 bases). CDR3 length: 13 amino acids. V shed 7 bases and J shed 0 bases, with 10 bases lying between them. Germline-derived CDR1 and CDR2 are ENHRY and SYGVKD. The CDR3 reads CAINRDTSYEQYF. CDR3 nucleotides: TGTGCCATCAACCGGGACACCTCCTACGAGCAGTACTTC.

The chain is built from TRBV28 and TRBJ1-6, with D perhaps TRBD1 (5 bases). Germline CDR1 is MDHEN and CDR2 is SYDVKM. The CDR3 length is 14 residues. Trimming took off 6 bases at V and 7 bases at J, with 13 bases between the two ends. CDR3 amino acids: CASRPGGGNSPLHF. The CDR3 region has the DNA TGTGCCAGCAGACCCGGGGGAGGCAATTCACCCCTCCACTTT.

The V and J genes are TRBV4-3 and TRBJ2-7; 7 positions agree with TRBD2. The germline gives CDR1 LGHNA, CDR2 YSLEER. With V trimmed by 0 bases and J by 3 bases, 8 bases remained unmatched. The CDR3 has 16 residues. The CDR3 here is CASSQDEVSGFYEQYF. Written as DNA, the CDR3 is TGCGCCAGCAGCCAAGATGAGGTTAGCGGGTTCTACGAGCAGTACTTC.

V gene TRBV2 combines with J gene TRBJ2-3, with 10 bases lining up with TRBD2. V lost 7 bases, J lost 4 bases, and 14 bases stayed unmatched. This CDR3 spans 17 amino acids. Germline V lookup: CDR1 SNHLY, CDR2 FYNNEI. CDR3 DNA sequence: TGTGCCAGCATTGGGCGGTCAAGCGGGAGGGGGGCAGATACGCAGTATTTT. Protein: CASIGRSSGRGADTQYF.

CDR3 loop: CASSVGSSGGGDTQYF. The CDR3 region has the DNA TGCGCCAGCAGCGTTGGCTCTAGCGGGGGAGGAGATACGCAGTATTTT. The chain carries TRBV5-1 and TRBJ2-3, with 10 bases aligning to TRBD2. J was trimmed by 5 bases and V by 4 bases; bases with no gene match: 10. Germline values: CDR1 SGHRS, CDR2 YFSETQ. The CDR3 has 16 amino acids.

The J gene is TRBJ2-5, the V gene TRBV7-9; D is possibly TRBD2 (5 bases). Trimming stripped 3 bases from V and 3 bases from J, with 11 bases between. The CDR3 totals 14 residues. Germline V gives CDR1 SEHNR, CDR2 FQNEAQ (reference sequence). CDR3 sequence (DNA): TGTGCCAGCAGCTTCGTATTCGGGAAAGAGACCCAGTACTTC. It is translated as CASSFVFGKETQYF.

V gene TRBV6-1 combines with J gene TRBJ2-5, with TRBD2 identical over 10 bases. Germline-derived CDR1 and CDR2 are MNHNS and SASEGT. V shed 2 bases, J shed 4 bases, and the junction held 1 base outside the gene matches. The CDR3 consists of 14 residues. The CDR3 DNA reads as TGTGCCAGCAGTGAACTAGCGGGAGCAGAGACCCAGTACTTC. Its protein product is CASSELAGAETQYF.

CDR3 in DNA: TGTGCCATCAGTGAGTCGGGGAGGTATGGCTACACCTTC. Translation: CAISESGRYGYTF. The chain combines TRBV10-3 with TRBJ1-2; no definite D call. Trimming cost V 0 bases and J 5 bases, with 7 bases left between them. Germline-derived CDR1 and CDR2 are ENHRY and SYGVKD. The CDR3 sequence is 13 residues long.

The rearrangement uses TRBV5-4 and TRBJ2-5; 11 bases line up with TRBD2. Germline-derived CDR1 and CDR2 are SGHNT and YYREEE (reference sequence). This CDR3 region has 16 residues. Losses at the gene ends were 2 bases for V and 2 bases for J; bases not matched to a gene: 5. As DNA, the CDR3 is TGTGCCAGCAGCTTATTAGCGGGGGGGGGACAAGAGACCCAGTACTTC. Residues: CASSLLAGGGQETQYF.

The gene calls are TRBV20-1 and TRBJ2-1, with no clear D. The CDR3 sequence is 11 residues long. CDR1 and CDR2 from the germline V gene are DFQATT and SNEGSKA (reference sequence). The germline V and J ends were trimmed by 6 bases and 7 bases, with 10 bases remaining between them. The CDR3 bases are TGCAGTGCGGATCCGAGGAATGAGCAGTTCTTC. Protein: CSADPRNEQFF.

CDR3 in DNA: TGTGCCAGCAGCTTCACGGGCAAAGGTCAAAGTCGGGCCAACGTCCTGACTTTC. Protein sequence: CASSFTGKGQSRANVLTF. The rearrangement uses TRBV4-2 and TRBJ2-6; D remains ambiguous. Germline-derived CDR1 and CDR2 are LGHNA and YNFKEQ. The CDR3 covers 18 residues. Trimming removed 5 bases at V and 5 bases at J, with 22 bases between.

The chain combines TRBV19 with TRBJ2-5; possible D gene TRBD2, 7 bases. V dropped 1 base and J dropped 1 base, with 16 bases sitting between them. This CDR3 has 17 amino acids. Looked up from germline, CDR1 is LNHDA and CDR2 is SQIVND (reference sequence). CDR3 nucleotides: TGTGCCAGTAGTATAGCCCGGACAGCGGGGATCCAAGAGACCCAGTACTTC. As protein: CASSIARTAGIQETQYF.

This chain joins TRBV5-1 and TRBJ1-2, with TRBD1 identical over 9 bases. From germline, CDR1 is SGHRS and CDR2 YFSETQ. The CDR3 extends over 15 amino acids. J lost 2 bases, V lost 3 bases, and 5 bases had no gene match. The CDR3 spells CASSSTGGFNYGYTF. CDR3 nucleotides: TGCGCCAGCAGCTCCACAGGGGGCTTCAACTATGGCTACACCTTC.

V and J are TRBV6-1 and TRBJ1-3; D not certain. With 0 bases removed from V and 3 bases from J, the gap between germline ends came to 12 bases. The CDR3 extends over 16 amino acids. Germline loops: CDR1 MNHNS, CDR2 SASEGT. The CDR3: CASSEAQRTGGNTIYF. The CDR3 DNA reads as TGTGCCAGCAGTGAAGCGCAAAGGACCGGTGGAAACACCATATATTTT.

The rearrangement joins TRBV27 to TRBJ2-7; possible D gene TRBD2, 6 bases. Germline V lookup: CDR1 MNHEY, CDR2 SMNVEV (reference sequence). This CDR3 is 14 amino acids long. V was cut by 7 bases and J by 2 bases, with 15 bases left in between. CDR3 sequence (DNA): TGTGCCAGCAAAGGGGCGGGGAAAACCTACGAGCAGTACTTC. Translated, it gives CASKGAGKTYEQYF.

Points on this clone: The sample carries other DNA sequences with the same CDR3. The V call is TRBV6-1, the J call TRBJ1-3, with TRBD1 matching over 8 bases. Germline V gene lookup returns CDR1 MNHNS and CDR2 SASEGT. The CDR3 totals 15 residues. J lost 4 bases, V lost 6 bases, and 8 bases had no gene match. CDR3 residues: CASRAGQGSGNTIYF. The CDR3 coding sequence is TGTGCCAGCAGGGCTGGACAGGGATCGGGAAACACCATATATTTT.

Concerning this clone: In the same sample, other DNA sequences code for this CDR3. V gene TRBV11-2 combines with J gene TRBJ2-7; D is perhaps TRBD2 (5 bases). CDR1 is SGHAT, CDR2 FQNNGV, per germline. V was trimmed by 3 bases and J by 1 base, leaving 7 bases between them. There are 13 residues in the CDR3. This chain's CDR3 is CASSFGGSYEQYF. CDR3 DNA sequence: TGTGCCAGCAGCTTTGGCGGGTCCTACGAGCAGTACTTC.

The sample holds a few counts of this clone. V and J are TRBV18 and TRBJ2-7; 7 bases align to TRBD1. The CDR3 is 15 amino acids. Germline values: CDR1 KGHSH, CDR2 LQKENI. The ends lost 5 bases at V and 3 bases at J; junction bases unmatched: 10. The CDR3 is CASSWTGMIGYEQYF. The CDR3 DNA reads TGTGCCAGCTCATGGACAGGAATGATCGGCTACGAGCAGTACTTC.

V and J are TRBV6-5 and TRBJ2-5; D unresolved. The CDR3 length is 15 residues. The ends were cut back, 2 bases at V and 2 bases at J, with 12 bases in the middle. Germline CDR1 is MNHEY and CDR2 is SVGAGI. CDR3 nucleotide sequence: TGTGCCAGCAGTTACGGGCCAGGTACACAAGAGACCCAGTACTTC. Amino acid sequence: CASSYGPGTQETQYF.